One T cell receptor beta chain is described in this entry. Method: immunoSEQ multiplex PCR; TCRdb's copy keeps in-frame clones and lacks some. The data show tens of thousands of clones, roughly 86% seen once. The sample originates from a study of blood T cell repertoires in COVID-19. Unmatched junction bases numbered 16, after V lost 6 bases and J lost 7 bases. Germline V lookup: CDR1 LGHDT, CDR2 YNNKEL (reference sequence). This CDR3 comprises 17 residues. The rearrangement links TRBV3-1 (or the pseudogene TRBV3-2) to TRBJ2-1; 9 nucleotides agree with TRBD2. This sequence was found in an elderly woman in a cohort sampled during active or convalescent COVID-19. The sample taken for sequencing was peripheral blood. CDR3 coding DNA: TGTGCCAGCAGGGATGCACTGCGTAGCGGGAGAGGAAATGAGCAGTTCTTC. Protein product: CASRDALRSGRGNEQFF.